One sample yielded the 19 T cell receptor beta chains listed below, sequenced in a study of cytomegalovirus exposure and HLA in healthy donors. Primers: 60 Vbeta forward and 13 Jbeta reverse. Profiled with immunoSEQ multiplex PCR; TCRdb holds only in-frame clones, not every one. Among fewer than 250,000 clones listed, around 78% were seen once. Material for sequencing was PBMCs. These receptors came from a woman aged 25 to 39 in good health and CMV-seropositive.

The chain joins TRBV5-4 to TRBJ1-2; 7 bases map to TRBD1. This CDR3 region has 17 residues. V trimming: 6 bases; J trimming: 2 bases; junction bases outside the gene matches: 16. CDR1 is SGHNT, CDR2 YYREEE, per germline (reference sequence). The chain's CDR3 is CASKPGANRGPNYGYTF. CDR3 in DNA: TGTGCCAGCAAGCCCGGGGCAAACAGGGGACCCAACTATGGCTACACCTTC.

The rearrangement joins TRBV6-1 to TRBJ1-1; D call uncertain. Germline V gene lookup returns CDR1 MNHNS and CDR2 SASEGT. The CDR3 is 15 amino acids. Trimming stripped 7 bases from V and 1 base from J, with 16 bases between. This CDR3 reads CASISGYGRNTEAFF. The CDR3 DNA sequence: TGTGCCAGCATCTCGGGGTATGGGAGGAACACTGAAGCTTTCTTT.

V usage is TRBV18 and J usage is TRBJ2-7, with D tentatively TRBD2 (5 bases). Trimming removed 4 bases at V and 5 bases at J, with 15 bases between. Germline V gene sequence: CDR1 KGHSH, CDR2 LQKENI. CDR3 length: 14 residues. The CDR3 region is CASSRGLQGDEQYF. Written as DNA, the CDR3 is TGTGCCAGCTCACGAGGACTTCAAGGCGACGAGCAGTACTTC.

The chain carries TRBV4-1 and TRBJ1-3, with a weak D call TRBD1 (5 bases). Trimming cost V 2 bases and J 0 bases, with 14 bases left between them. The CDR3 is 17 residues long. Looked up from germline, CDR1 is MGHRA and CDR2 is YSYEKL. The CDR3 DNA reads TGCGCCAGCAGCCAACAAACCACAGGTTACTCTGGAAACACCATATATTTT. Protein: CASSQQTTGYSGNTIYF.

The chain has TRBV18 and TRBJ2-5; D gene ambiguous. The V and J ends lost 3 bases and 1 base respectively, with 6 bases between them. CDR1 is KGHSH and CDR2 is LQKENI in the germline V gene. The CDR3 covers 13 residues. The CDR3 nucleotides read TGTGCCAGCTCACCTCGGTCCCAAGAGACCCAGTACTTC. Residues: CASSPRSQETQYF.

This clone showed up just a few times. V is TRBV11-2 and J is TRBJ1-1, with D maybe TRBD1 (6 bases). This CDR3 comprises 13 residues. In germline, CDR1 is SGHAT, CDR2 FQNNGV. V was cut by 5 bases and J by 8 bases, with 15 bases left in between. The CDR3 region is CASSGGPGGEAFF. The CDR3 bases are TGTGCCAGCAGCGGGGGGCCGGGGGGAGAAGCTTTCTTT.

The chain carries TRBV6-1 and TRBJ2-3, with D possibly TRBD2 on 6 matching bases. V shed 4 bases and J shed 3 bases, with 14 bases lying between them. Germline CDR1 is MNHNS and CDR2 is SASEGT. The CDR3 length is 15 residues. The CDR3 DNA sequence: TGTGCCAGCAGTGTCGGGACGGGAGTAACAGATACGCAGTATTTT. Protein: CASSVGTGVTDTQYF.

The CDR3, as DNA: TGTGCCAGCAGTTACTACGGGGGGCGCTCCTATAATTCACCCCTCCACTTT. Translating it yields CASSYYGGRSYNSPLHF. The chain links TRBV27 to TRBJ1-6, with D tentatively TRBD1 (6 bases). V lost 4 bases and J 0 bases, leaving 13 bases between the germline ends. Germline values: CDR1 MNHEY, CDR2 SMNVEV (reference sequence). This CDR3 contains 17 residues.

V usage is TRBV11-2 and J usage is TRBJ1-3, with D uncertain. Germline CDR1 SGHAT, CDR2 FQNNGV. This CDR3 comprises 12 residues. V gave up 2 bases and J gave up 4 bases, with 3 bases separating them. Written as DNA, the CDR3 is TGTGCCAGCAGCTTACAGGGAAACACCATATATTTT. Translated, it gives CASSLQGNTIYF.

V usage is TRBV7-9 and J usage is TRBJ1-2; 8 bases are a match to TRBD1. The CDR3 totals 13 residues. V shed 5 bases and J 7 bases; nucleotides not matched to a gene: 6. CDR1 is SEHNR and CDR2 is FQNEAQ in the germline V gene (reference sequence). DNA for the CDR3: TGTGCCAGCAGCGCGACGACAGGGGTTGGCTACACCTTC. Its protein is CASSATTGVGYTF. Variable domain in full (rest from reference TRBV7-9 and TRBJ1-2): DTGVSQNPRHKITKRGQNVTFRCDPISEHNRLYWYRQTLGQGPEFLTYFQNEAQLEKSRLLSDRFSAERPKGSFSTLEIQRTEQGDSAMYLCASSATTGVGYTFGSGTRLTVV.

Here the CDR3 reads CASSLGSGSNEQYF. The CDR3 DNA reads as TGTGCCAGCAGCTTAGGTAGCGGGAGTAACGAGCAGTACTTC. The chain combines TRBV7-9 with TRBJ2-7; TRBD2 aligns across 9 bases. With 1 base clipped from V and 5 bases from J, the junction kept 3 bases outside the gene matches. The V gene's germline CDR1 is SEHNR and CDR2 FQNEAQ (reference sequence). CDR3 length: 14 amino acids.

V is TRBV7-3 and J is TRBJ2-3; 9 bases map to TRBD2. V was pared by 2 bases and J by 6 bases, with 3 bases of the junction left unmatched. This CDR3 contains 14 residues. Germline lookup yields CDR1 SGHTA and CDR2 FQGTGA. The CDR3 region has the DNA TGTGCCAGCAGCTTAGCGGGGGGGCTGGATACGCAGTATTTT. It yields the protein CASSLAGGLDTQYF.

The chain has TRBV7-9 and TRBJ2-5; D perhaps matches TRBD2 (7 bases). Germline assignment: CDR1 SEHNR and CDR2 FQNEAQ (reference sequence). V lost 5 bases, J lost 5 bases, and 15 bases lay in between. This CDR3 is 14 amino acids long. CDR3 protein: CASSPGGAGETQYF. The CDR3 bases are TGTGCCAGCAGCCCGGGGGGCGCAGGGGAGACCCAGTACTTC.

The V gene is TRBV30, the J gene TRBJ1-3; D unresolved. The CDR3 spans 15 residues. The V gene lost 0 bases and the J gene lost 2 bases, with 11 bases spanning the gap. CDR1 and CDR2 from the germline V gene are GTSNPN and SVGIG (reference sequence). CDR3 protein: CAWSVHWAAGNTIYF. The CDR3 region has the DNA TGTGCCTGGAGTGTACACTGGGCTGCTGGAAACACCATATATTTT.

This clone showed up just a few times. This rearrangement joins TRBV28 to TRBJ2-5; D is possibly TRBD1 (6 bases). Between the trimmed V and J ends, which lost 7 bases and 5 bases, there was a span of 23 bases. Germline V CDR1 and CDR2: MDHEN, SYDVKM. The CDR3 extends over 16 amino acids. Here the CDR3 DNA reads TGTGCCAGCACCCCCCCCGGACAGAGCCTCGGGGAGACCCAGTACTTC. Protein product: CASTPPGQSLGETQYF. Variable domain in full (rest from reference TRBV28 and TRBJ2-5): DVKVTQSSRYLVKRTGEKVFLECVQDMDHENMFWYRQDPGLGLRLIYFSYDVKMKEKGDIPEGYSVSREKKERFSLILESASTNQTSMYLCASTPPGQSLGETQYFGPGTRLLVL.

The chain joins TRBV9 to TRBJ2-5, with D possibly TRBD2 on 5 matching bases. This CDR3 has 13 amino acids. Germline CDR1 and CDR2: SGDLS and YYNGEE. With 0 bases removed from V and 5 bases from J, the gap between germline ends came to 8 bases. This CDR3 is CASSVVEGETQYF. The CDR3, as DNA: TGTGCCAGCAGCGTAGTCGAGGGTGAGACCCAGTACTTC. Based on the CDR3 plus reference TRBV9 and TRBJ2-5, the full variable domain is DSGVTQTPKHLITATGQRVTLRCSPRSGDLSVYWYQQSLDQGLQFLIQYYNGEERAKGNILERFSAQQFPDLHSELNLSSLELGDSALYFCASSVVEGETQYFGPGTRLLVL.

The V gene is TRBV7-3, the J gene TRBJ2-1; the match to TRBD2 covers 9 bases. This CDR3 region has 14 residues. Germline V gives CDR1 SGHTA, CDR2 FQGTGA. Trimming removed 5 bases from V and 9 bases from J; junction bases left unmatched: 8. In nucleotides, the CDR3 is TGTGCCAGCAGCCCACTGACTAGCGGAGGTGAGCAGTTCTTC. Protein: CASSPLTSGGEQFF.

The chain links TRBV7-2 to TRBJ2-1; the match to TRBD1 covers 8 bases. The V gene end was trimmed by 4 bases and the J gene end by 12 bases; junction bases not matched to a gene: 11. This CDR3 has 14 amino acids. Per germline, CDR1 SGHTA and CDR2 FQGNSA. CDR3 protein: CASSSQQRTGSQFF. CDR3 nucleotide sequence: TGTGCCAGCAGCTCCCAACAGCGGACAGGGTCGCAGTTCTTC.

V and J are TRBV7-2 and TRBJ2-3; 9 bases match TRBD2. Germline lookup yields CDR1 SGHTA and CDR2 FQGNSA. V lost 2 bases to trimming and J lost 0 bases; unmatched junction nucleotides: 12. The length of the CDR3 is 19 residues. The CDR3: CASSLWGAGGRTSTDTQYF. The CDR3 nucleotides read TGTGCCAGCAGCTTATGGGGAGCGGGGGGTCGAACTAGCACAGATACGCAGTATTTT.